This T cell receptor beta chain comes out of a study of blood T cell repertoires in COVID-19. Study details: The analysed material was cDNA or gDNA that came from T cells, B-cell-depleted T cells, or PBMCs.

Repertoires were generated with immunoSEQ multiplex PCR, while TCRdb's copy carries only in-frame clones and drops some. The sample contains some 110,000 clones, 85% of which appear only once. The V segment lost 1 base and the J segment 2 bases; nucleotides outside the gene matches: 7. Germline assignment: CDR1 SNHLY and CDR2 FYNNEI. This CDR3 spans 17 amino acids. The clonotype was recovered from an elderly woman with COVID-19, enrolled during active disease. The sequenced material came from peripheral blood. The rearrangement links TRBV2 to TRBJ2-3; 9 positions match TRBD1. The CDR3 loop reads CASSEGLGQGFTDTQYF. The CDR3 DNA follows: TGTGCCAGCAGTGAAGGTTTAGGACAGGGGTTCACAGATACGCAGTATTTT.